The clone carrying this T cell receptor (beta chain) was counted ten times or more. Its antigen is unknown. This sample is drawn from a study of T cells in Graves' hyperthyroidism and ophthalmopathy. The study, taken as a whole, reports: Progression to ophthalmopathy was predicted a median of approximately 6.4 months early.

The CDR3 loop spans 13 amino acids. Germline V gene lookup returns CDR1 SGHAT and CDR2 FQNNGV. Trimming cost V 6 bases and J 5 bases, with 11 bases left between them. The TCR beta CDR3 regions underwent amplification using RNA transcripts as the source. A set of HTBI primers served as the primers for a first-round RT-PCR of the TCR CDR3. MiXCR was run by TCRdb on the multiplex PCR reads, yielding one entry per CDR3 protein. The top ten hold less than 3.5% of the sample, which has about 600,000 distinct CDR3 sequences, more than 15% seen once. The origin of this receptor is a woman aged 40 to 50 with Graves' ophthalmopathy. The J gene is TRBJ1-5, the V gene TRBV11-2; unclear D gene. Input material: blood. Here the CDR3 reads CASSSGPYQPQHF. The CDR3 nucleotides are TGTGCCAGCAGTTCCGGGCCCTATCAGCCCCAGCATTTT.